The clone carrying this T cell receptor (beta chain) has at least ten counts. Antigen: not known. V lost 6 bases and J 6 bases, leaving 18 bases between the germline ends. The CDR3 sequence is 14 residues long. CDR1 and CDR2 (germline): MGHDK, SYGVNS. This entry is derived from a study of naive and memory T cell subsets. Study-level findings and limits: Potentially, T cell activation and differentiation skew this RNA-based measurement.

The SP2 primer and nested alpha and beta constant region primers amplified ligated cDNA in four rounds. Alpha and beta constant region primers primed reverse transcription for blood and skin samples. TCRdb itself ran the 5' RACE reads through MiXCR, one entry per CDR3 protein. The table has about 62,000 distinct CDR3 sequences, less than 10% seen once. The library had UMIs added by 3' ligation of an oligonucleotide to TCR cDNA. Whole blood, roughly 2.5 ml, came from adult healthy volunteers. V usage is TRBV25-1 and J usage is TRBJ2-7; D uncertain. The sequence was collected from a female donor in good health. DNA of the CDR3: TGTGCCAGCAGCCCTGCCCCCAGAGGAATCGAGCAGTACTTC. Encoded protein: CASSPAPRGIEQYF.